The 24 T cell receptor beta chains presented below share a single source sample, sequenced in a study of blood T cell repertoires in COVID-19. Clones were read by immunoSEQ multiplex PCR, and TCRdb kept only the in-frame ones, dropping some. The sample lists roughly 300,000 clones; 70% to 90% were seen once. Sequenced: PBMCs or T cells enriched from blood (not recorded which). The source of these receptors is a woman in her twenties or thirties who had recovered from COVID-19.

This rearrangement joins TRBV7-8 to TRBJ2-6, with 8 nucleotides matching TRBD1. V dropped 5 bases and J dropped 8; count of bases not matched to a gene: 11. The CDR3 totals 16 residues. Germline values: CDR1 SGHVS, CDR2 FQNEAQ. The CDR3 region is CASSLLGQGRTNVLTF. Written as DNA, the CDR3 is TGTGCCAGCAGCCTCCTTGGACAGGGTAGAACCAACGTCCTGACTTTC. Full variable domain (outside the CDR3, taken from reference TRBV7-8 and TRBJ2-6): GAGVSQSPRYKVAKRGQDVALRCDPISGHVSLFWYQQALGQGPEFLTYFQNEAQLDKSGLPSDRFFAERPEGSVSTLKIQRTQQEDSAVYLCASSLLGQGRTNVLTFGAGSRLTVL.

CDR3 DNA sequence: TGTGCCAGCAGCCAAGATCCCCGGGGAAACTATGGCTACACCTTC. Translating gives CASSQDPRGNYGYTF. This sequence joins TRBV3-1 (or the pseudogene TRBV3-2) and TRBJ1-2; no reliable D call. The germline V gene encodes CDR1 LGHDT and CDR2 YNNKEL (reference sequence). V dropped 0 bases and J dropped 2 bases, with 10 bases sitting between them. This CDR3 spans 15 amino acids.

This chain links TRBV5-1 with TRBJ1-1, with D possibly TRBD1 on 5 matching bases. Germline V gene lookup returns CDR1 SGHRS and CDR2 YFSETQ. The CDR3 is made up of 15 amino acids. V was pared by 4 bases and J by 4 bases, with 17 bases between. The CDR3 DNA reads as TGCGCCAGCAGCCCCACGGGGGGAAGGATCACTGAAGCTTTCTTT. It yields the protein CASSPTGGRITEAFF.

The chain uses TRBV3-1 (or the pseudogene TRBV3-2) and TRBJ2-6, with 8 bases lining up with TRBD1. This CDR3 comprises 18 residues. Germline V gives CDR1 LGHDT, CDR2 YNNKEL (reference sequence). V lost 3 bases to trimming and J lost 3 bases; unmatched junction nucleotides: 10. In DNA form, the CDR3 reads TGTGCCAGCAGCCATTACCGGACAGGGCAAGTTGGGGCCAACGTCCTGACTTTC. Translating it yields CASSHYRTGQVGANVLTF.

V is TRBV3-1 (or the pseudogene TRBV3-2) and J is TRBJ1-6; perhaps TRBD1 as D (6 bases). CDR3 length: 16 residues. From germline, CDR1 is LGHDT and CDR2 YNNKEL (reference sequence). Trimming pared 3 bases from V and 5 bases from J, leaving 14 bases between. CDR3 protein: CASSQPPGHHNSPLHF. DNA of the CDR3: TGTGCCAGCAGCCAGCCACCGGGACACCATAATTCACCCCTCCACTTT.

This clone is a singleton in its sample. The chain joins TRBV2 to TRBJ2-7; 11 positions match TRBD1. This CDR3 has 13 residues. With V trimmed by 3 bases and J by 6 bases, 1 base remained unmatched. Germline assignment: CDR1 SNHLY and CDR2 FYNNEI. CDR3 DNA sequence: TGTGCCAGCAGTGAGGACAGGGGGCTCGAGCAGTACTTC. Amino acid sequence: CASSEDRGLEQYF.

J is TRBJ2-3 and V is TRBV4-2; D possibly corresponds to TRBD2 (5 bases). The germline V gene has CDR1 LGHNA and CDR2 YNFKEQ. The V end lost 0 bases, the J end lost 4 bases, and 20 bases lay between the germline ends. This CDR3 region has 18 residues. In DNA, the CDR3 is TGTGCCAGCAGCCAAGAAGCCCTCGGTGGGAGAGAAGCAGATACGCAGTATTTT. Translation: CASSQEALGGREADTQYF.

The chain uses TRBV5-1 and TRBJ2-5, with 8 bases that match TRBD2. V trimming: 5 bases; J trimming: 3 bases; junction bases outside the gene matches: 6. Germline CDR1 reads SGHRS; CDR2 reads YFSETQ. The CDR3 contains 14 residues. The CDR3 spells CASRLSGVEETQYF. The CDR3 DNA sequence: TGCGCCAGCAGACTTAGCGGGGTAGAAGAGACCCAGTACTTC. Based on the CDR3 plus reference TRBV5-1 and TRBJ2-5, the full variable domain is KAGVTQTPRYLIKTRGQQVTLSCSPISGHRSVSWYQQTPGQGLQFLFEYFSETQRNKGNFPGRFSGRQFSNSRSEMNVSTLELGDSALYLCASRLSGVEETQYFGPGTRLLVL.

The rearrangement joins TRBV5-1 to TRBJ2-2; 10 nucleotides match TRBD2. V lost 4 bases to trimming and J lost 0 bases; unmatched junction nucleotides: 3. Looked up from germline, CDR1 is SGHRS and CDR2 is YFSETQ. This CDR3 is built from 16 residues. CDR3 sequence reads: CASSITSGANTGELFF. The CDR3 bases are TGCGCCAGCAGCATTACTAGCGGGGCGAACACCGGGGAGCTGTTTTTT. Full variable domain (remainder filled in from reference TRBV5-1 and TRBJ2-2): KAGVTQTPRYLIKTRGQQVTLSCSPISGHRSVSWYQQTPGQGLQFLFEYFSETQRNKGNFPGRFSGRQFSNSRSEMNVSTLELGDSALYLCASSITSGANTGELFFGEGSRLTVL.

The chain is built from TRBV30 and TRBJ1-5; 8 bases map to TRBD1. V was pared by 2 bases and J by 7 bases, with 13 bases of the junction left unmatched. CDR3 length equals 16 residues. Germline CDR1 reads GTSNPN; CDR2 reads SVGIG (reference sequence). CDR3 in DNA: TGTGCCTGGAGTCAACTCGGACAGGGTTTGGAACAGCCCCAGCATTTT. Protein product: CAWSQLGQGLEQPQHF.

The V gene is TRBV7-2, the J gene TRBJ2-3; weak D call: TRBD1 (5 bases). Trimming pared 1 base from V and 4 bases from J, leaving 9 bases between. Germline values: CDR1 SGHTA, CDR2 FQGNSA. The CDR3 runs to 14 residues. CDR3 nucleotide sequence: TGTGCCAGCAGCTTAGGGGGCAGTGCAGATACGCAGTATTTT. Encoded protein: CASSLGGSADTQYF.

The chain has TRBV5-6 and TRBJ2-5; 7 nucleotides agree with TRBD2. V gave up 4 bases and J gave up 4 bases; unmatched junction bases: 10. The CDR3 contains 15 residues. Germline V CDR1 and CDR2: SGHDT, YYEEEE. This CDR3 is CASSTGGGGGETQYF. The CDR3 nucleotides read TGTGCCAGCAGCACCGGCGGAGGCGGGGGAGAGACCCAGTACTTC.

The chain combines TRBV30 with TRBJ1-4; D remains ambiguous. The CDR3 has 12 residues. V was shortened by 3 bases and J by 8 bases, with 10 bases between the two germline ends. Per germline, CDR1 GTSNPN and CDR2 SVGIG (reference sequence). The CDR3 bases are TGTGCCTGGAGGGCGGATTTGGAAAAACTGTTTTTT. The encoded protein is CAWRADLEKLFF.

V usage is TRBV19 and J usage is TRBJ1-2; D gene ambiguous. This CDR3 has 12 residues. CDR1 and CDR2 (germline): LNHDA, SQIVND (reference sequence). Trimming pared 5 bases from V and 3 bases from J, leaving 7 bases between. This chain's CDR3 is CASSHADYGYTF. CDR3 nucleotide sequence: TGTGCCAGTAGTCACGCGGACTATGGCTACACCTTC.

V and J are TRBV19 and TRBJ1-5, with TRBD1 matching 7 bases. The germline V gene encodes CDR1 LNHDA and CDR2 SQIVND (reference sequence). The CDR3 covers 16 residues. V gave up 8 bases and J gave up 3 bases; unmatched junction bases: 13. The CDR3 region is CASQTGSLYSNQPQHF. In nucleotides, the CDR3 is TGTGCCAGTCAGACAGGGTCCTTGTATTCCAATCAGCCCCAGCATTTT.

This clone was observed a few times. V gene TRBV5-4 combines with J gene TRBJ1-2; 7 bases match TRBD1. The length of the CDR3 is 15 residues. J gave up 8 bases and V 0 bases, and 10 bases lay outside the gene matches. Looked up from germline, CDR1 is SGHNT and CDR2 is YYREEE (reference sequence). The CDR3 bases are TGTGCCAGCAGCTTGGTTCAGGGGGGTTTGGGCGGCTACACCTTC. Translating gives CASSLVQGGLGGYTF. Variable domain in full (rest from reference TRBV5-4 and TRBJ1-2): ETGVTQSPTHLIKTRGQQVTLRCSSQSGHNTVSWYQQALGQGPQFIFQYYREEENGRGNFPPRFSGLQFPNYSSELNVNALELDDSALYLCASSLVQGGLGGYTFGSGTRLTVV.

The genes are TRBV7-2 and TRBJ1-3; 7 nucleotides agree with TRBD1. Germline V CDR1 and CDR2: SGHTA, FQGNSA. This CDR3 is built from 16 residues. V dropped 1 base and J dropped 2; count of bases not matched to a gene: 5. The CDR3 bases are TGTGCCAGCAGCTTAGTTGCAGGGGGGACTGGAAACACCATATATTTT. Its translation: CASSLVAGGTGNTIYF.

The chain joins TRBV7-2 to TRBJ1-2; D possibly corresponds to TRBD1 (5 bases). V lost 2 bases and J 0 bases, leaving 10 bases between the germline ends. The CDR3 sequence is 15 residues long. CDR1 is SGHTA and CDR2 is FQGNSA in the germline V gene. This CDR3 is CASSLWGGPNYGYTF. CDR3 nucleotide sequence: TGTGCCAGCAGCTTATGGGGGGGACCTAACTATGGCTACACCTTC.

V gene TRBV6-2 or TRBV6-3 combines with J gene TRBJ1-5; D is ambiguous. With 1 base removed from V and 4 bases from J, the gap between germline ends came to 11 bases. Germline values: CDR1 MNHEY, CDR2 SVGEGT. This CDR3 has 15 amino acids. The CDR3 protein is CASSYLGGLNQPQHF. CDR3 DNA: TGTGCCAGCAGTTACTTGGGCGGACTAAATCAGCCCCAGCATTTT.

This chain uses TRBV9 with TRBJ1-4, with 8 nucleotides matching TRBD1. The CDR3 totals 15 residues. The trim removed 4 bases at V and 7 bases at J, leaving 9 bases unmatched. The germline V gene encodes CDR1 SGDLS and CDR2 YYNGEE. CDR3 amino acids: CASSPQGASGEKLFF. In DNA form, the CDR3 reads TGTGCCAGCAGCCCTCAGGGGGCTTCAGGTGAAAAACTGTTTTTT.

The chain has TRBV30 and TRBJ1-3; TRBD1 agrees at 7 bases. Trimming removed 3 bases from V and 4 bases from J; junction bases left unmatched: 9. Germline lookup yields CDR1 GTSNPN and CDR2 SVGIG (reference sequence). The CDR3 totals 15 residues. CDR3 in amino acids: CAWSPDRVVGNTIYF. The CDR3 DNA sequence: TGTGCCTGGAGCCCCGACAGGGTAGTGGGAAACACCATATATTTT.

V is TRBV7-9 and J is TRBJ1-2; 7 bases are a match to TRBD1. Germline values: CDR1 SEHNR, CDR2 FQNEAQ (reference sequence). Losses at the gene ends were 4 bases for V and 1 base for J; bases not matched to a gene: 6. The CDR3 spans 15 residues. CDR3 nucleotide sequence: TGTGCCAGCAGCTCCACGGGACAGAATAACTATGGCTACACCTTC. Amino acids: CASSSTGQNNYGYTF. The full variable domain, rest sourced from reference TRBV7-9 and TRBJ1-2, is DTGVSQNPRHKITKRGQNVTFRCDPISEHNRLYWYRQTLGQGPEFLTYFQNEAQLEKSRLLSDRFSAERPKGSFSTLEIQRTEQGDSAMYLCASSSTGQNNYGYTFGSGTRLTVV.

The chain employs TRBV7-3 and TRBJ1-2; 11 bases line up with TRBD1. This CDR3 comprises 15 residues. Per the germline V gene, CDR1 is SGHTA and CDR2 is FQGTGA. With 4 bases clipped from V and 8 bases from J, the junction kept 9 bases outside the gene matches. The CDR3 protein is CASSYTGQGVEGYTF. Here the CDR3 DNA reads TGTGCCAGCAGCTATACGGGACAGGGGGTGGAGGGCTACACCTTC.

As for this clone: Other nucleotide sequences in the sample specify the same CDR3. V and J are TRBV11-2 and TRBJ2-1; 8 bases match TRBD2. Germline CDR1 and CDR2: SGHAT and FQNNGV. V shed 4 bases and J 4 bases; nucleotides not matched to a gene: 6. CDR3 length: 15 residues. The CDR3 nucleotides read TGTGCCAGCAGCTCAGGATTAGCGGGATACAATGAGCAGTTCTTC. This sequence encodes CASSSGLAGYNEQFF.